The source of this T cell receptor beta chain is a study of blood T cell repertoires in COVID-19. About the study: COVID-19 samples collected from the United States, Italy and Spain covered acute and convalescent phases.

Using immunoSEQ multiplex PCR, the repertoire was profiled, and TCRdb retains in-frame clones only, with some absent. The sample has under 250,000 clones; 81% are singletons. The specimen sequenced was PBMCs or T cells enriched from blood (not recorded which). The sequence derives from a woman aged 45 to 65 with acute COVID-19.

CDR3 coding DNA: TGCGCCAGCAGCCAAGAGGTCCTAGCTAGGTACGAGCAGTACTTC. This encodes CASSQEVLARYEQYF. The genes are TRBV4-3 and TRBJ2-7; maybe TRBD2 (5 bases). The CDR3 is 15 residues long. Per germline, CDR1 LGHNA and CDR2 YSLEER. V was pared by 0 bases and J by 4 bases, with 13 bases between.